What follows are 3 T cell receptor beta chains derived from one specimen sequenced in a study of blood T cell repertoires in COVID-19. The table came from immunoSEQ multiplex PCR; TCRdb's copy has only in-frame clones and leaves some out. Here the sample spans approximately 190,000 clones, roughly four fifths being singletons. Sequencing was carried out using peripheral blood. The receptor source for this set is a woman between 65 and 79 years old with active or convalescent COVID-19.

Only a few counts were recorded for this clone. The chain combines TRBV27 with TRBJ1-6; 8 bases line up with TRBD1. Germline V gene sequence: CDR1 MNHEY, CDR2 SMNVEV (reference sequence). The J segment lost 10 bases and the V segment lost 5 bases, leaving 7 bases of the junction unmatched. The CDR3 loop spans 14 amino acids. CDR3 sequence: CASSLRTGYSPLHF. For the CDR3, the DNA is TGTGCCAGCAGTCTCCGGACAGGGTACTCACCCCTCCACTTT.

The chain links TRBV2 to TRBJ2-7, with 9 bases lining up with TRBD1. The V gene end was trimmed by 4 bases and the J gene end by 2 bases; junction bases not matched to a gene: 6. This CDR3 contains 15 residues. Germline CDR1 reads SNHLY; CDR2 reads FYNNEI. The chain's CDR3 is CASSVGDRATYEQYF. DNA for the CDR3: TGTGCCAGCAGTGTAGGGGACAGGGCCACCTACGAGCAGTACTTC.

The CDR3 is CASRAAGGYEQYF. CDR3 DNA sequence: TGTGCCAGCAGGGCAGCGGGAGGCTACGAGCAGTACTTC. The chain is built from TRBV11-1 and TRBJ2-7; 9 nucleotides match TRBD2. J gave up 3 bases and V 6 bases, and 3 bases lay outside the gene matches. The CDR3 has 13 residues. From germline, CDR1 is SGHAT and CDR2 FQDESV (reference sequence).